The clone carrying this T cell receptor beta chain appeared once. What it binds is unknown. Germline-derived CDR1 and CDR2 are SGHVS and FQNEAQ. V lost 3 bases to trimming and J lost 1 base, with 6 bases between them. This CDR3 comprises 14 residues. Method: immunoSEQ multiplex PCR; TCRdb's copy keeps in-frame clones and lacks some. The sample includes about 91,000 clones, approximately 81% of them seen just once. Patients were excluded for autoimmune disease history or systemic immunosuppression. This record comes from a study of OX40 agonist ivuxolimab in advanced cancers. Overall study results and limits: Some of the lowest clonal expansion was seen in partial responders at 0.1-3.0 mg/kg. In the expanded peripheral T cells, antigen specificity was never determined.

The J gene is TRBJ2-2, the V gene TRBV7-8; D is unclear. This clonotype originated in an adult with an advanced solid tumor such as melanoma, head and neck, liver or kidney cancer. This sample comprised CD4+ or CD8+ T cells sorted from blood, obtained in a trial of the OX40 agonist ivuxolimab. CDR3 protein: CASSLSENTGELFF. The CDR3 DNA follows: TGTGCCAGCAGCTTGTCTGAGAACACCGGGGAGCTGTTTTTT.